This TCR beta chain appears in the sequencing data of a study of OX40 agonist ivuxolimab in advanced cancers. As for the study in general: Earlier anti-PD-1, anti-PD-L1 or anti-CTLA-4 therapy was permitted; 30% to 45% had received some. Findings of the study overall: Mean expanded clone counts were higher in CD8+ than CD4+ T cells.

In regard to this clone: Its antigen is undetermined.

Cycle 7 day 1, cycle 4 day 1, and baseline were the timepoints at which blood was sampled. This CDR3 contains 15 residues. Germline V lookup: CDR1 SGHTA, CDR2 FQGNSA. With 5 bases removed from V and 2 bases from J, the gap between germline ends came to 15 bases. Here immunoSEQ multiplex PCR was the method, and the copy in TCRdb shows in-frame clones only, minus some. Counted here are fewer than 140,000 clones, just over 90% occurring once; the ten biggest clones make up approximately 0.52%. The TCR comes from an adult with an advanced solid tumor such as melanoma, head and neck, liver or kidney cancer. V and J are TRBV7-2 and TRBJ1-2; possibly TRBD1 for D (6 bases). This material consisted of CD4+ or CD8+ T cells sorted from blood, taken in a trial of the OX40 agonist ivuxolimab. The CDR3 DNA is TGTGCCAGCAGCCCCCTCCAACAGGGAAACTATGGCTACACCTTC. Protein sequence: CASSPLQQGNYGYTF.